This T cell receptor beta chain was recovered during a study of T cells in Graves' hyperthyroidism and ophthalmopathy. Study results and caveats: Most thyroid clonotypes expanded above 0.001 appeared in blood too. Ophthalmopathy was told apart from stable hyperthyroidism by a 13 V-J model.

The CDR3 has 13 amino acids. Germline CDR1 is MDHEN and CDR2 is SYDVKM. J was trimmed by 7 bases and V by 4 bases; bases with no gene match: 4. When ophthalmopathy did not progress within 18 months, Graves' hyperthyroidism was considered stable. PBMCs came from 9 to 10 ml fresh peripheral blood. This clonotype was found many times. Antigen: not known. Amplified regions were TCR beta CDR3 sequences from RNA transcripts. Primed by the HTBI set, a first-round RT-PCR was run on the TCR CDR3. TCRdb redid the calling of the multiplex PCR reads with MiXCR, one entry per CDR3 protein. The top ten hold about 9.1% of the sample, which has a few hundred thousand distinct CDR3 sequences, over 10% seen once.

The sequencing sample was made of blood. The chain joins TRBV28 to TRBJ2-3; the match to TRBD2 covers 8 bases. This clonotype was obtained from a young woman with Graves' hyperthyroidism. The CDR3, as DNA: TGTGCCAGCAGTTCGGGAGGGCCGCATACGCAGTATTTT. Amino acid sequence: CASSSGGPHTQYF.